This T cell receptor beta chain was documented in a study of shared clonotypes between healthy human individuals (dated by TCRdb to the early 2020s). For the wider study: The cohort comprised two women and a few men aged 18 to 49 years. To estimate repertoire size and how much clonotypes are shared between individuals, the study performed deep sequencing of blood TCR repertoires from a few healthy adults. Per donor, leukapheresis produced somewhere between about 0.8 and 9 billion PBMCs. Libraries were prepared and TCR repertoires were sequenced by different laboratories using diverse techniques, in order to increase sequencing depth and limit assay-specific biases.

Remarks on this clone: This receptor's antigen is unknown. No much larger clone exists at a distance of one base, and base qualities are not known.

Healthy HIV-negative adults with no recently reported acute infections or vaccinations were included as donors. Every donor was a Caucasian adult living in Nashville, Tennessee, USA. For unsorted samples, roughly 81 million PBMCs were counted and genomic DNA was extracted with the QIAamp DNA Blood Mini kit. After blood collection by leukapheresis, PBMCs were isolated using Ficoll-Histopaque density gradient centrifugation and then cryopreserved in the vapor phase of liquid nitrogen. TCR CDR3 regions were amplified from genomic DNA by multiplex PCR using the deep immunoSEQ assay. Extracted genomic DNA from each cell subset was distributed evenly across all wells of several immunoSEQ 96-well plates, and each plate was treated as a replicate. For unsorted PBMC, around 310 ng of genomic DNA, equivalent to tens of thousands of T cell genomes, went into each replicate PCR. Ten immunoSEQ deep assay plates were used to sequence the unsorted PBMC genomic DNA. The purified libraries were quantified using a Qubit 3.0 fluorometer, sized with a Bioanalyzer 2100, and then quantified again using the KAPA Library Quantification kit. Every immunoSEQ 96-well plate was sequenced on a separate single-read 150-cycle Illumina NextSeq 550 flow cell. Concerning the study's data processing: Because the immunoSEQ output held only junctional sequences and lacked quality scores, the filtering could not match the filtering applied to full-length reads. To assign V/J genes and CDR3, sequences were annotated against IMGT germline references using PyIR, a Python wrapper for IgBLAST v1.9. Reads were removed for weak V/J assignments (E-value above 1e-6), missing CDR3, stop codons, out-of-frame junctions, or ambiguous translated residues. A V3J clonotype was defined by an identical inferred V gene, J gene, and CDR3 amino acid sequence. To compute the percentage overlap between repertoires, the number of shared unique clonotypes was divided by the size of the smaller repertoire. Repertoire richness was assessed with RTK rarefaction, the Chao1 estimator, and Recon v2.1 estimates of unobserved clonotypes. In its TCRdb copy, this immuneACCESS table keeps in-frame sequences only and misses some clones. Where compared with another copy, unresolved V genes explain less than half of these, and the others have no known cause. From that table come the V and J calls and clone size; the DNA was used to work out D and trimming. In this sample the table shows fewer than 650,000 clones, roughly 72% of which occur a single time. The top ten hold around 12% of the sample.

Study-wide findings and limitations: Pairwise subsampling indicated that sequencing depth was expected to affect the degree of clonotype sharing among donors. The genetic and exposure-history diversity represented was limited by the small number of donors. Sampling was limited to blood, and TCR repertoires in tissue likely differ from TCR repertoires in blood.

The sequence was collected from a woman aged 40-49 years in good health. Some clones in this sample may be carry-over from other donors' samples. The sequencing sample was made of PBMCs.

The CDR3 has the sequence CASSERLPAYNEQFF. Here is the DNA: TGTGCCAGCAGTGAACGGCTTCCGGCCTACAATGAGCAGTTCTTC. The rearranged segments are TRBV2 and TRBJ2-1, with no D gene named confidently. CDR1 and CDR2, looked up from the germline V gene, are SNHLY and FYNNEI. V is pared back by 2 bases and J by 2 bases, with 10 bases lying between the germline termini. The CDR3 sequence holds 15 residues, the cysteine and phenylalanine included. Of the read, only the CDR3 DNA is kept; its 45 bases are in frame from base 1.